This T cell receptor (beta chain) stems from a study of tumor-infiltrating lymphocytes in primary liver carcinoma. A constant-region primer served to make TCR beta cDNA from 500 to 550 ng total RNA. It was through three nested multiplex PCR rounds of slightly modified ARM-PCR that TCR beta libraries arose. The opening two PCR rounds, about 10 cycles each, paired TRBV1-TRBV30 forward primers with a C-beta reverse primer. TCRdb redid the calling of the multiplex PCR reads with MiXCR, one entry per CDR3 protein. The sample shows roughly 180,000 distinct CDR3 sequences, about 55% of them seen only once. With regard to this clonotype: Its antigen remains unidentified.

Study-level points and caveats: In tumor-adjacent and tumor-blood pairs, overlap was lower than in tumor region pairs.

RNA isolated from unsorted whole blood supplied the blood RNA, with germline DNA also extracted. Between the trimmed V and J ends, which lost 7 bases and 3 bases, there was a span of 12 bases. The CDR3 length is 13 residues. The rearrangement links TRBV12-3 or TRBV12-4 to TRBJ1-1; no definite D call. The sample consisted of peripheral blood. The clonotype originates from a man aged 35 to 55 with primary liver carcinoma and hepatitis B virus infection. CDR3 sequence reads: CASTKDGYTEAFF. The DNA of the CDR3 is TGTGCCAGCACCAAAGACGGTTACACTGAAGCTTTCTTT.